This T cell receptor (beta chain) was obtained from a study of T cells after yellow fever vaccination. Ten or more counts support this clonotype. They built TCR cDNA with 5'RACE template switching, a step that put in a universal primer site and UMIs. From the 5' RACE reads, TCRdb called clonotypes with MiXCR, one entry per CDR3 protein. The sample yields about 69,000 distinct CDR3 sequences, 5.5% to 7.5% seen once. CDR3 length: 13 amino acids. V lost 0 bases to trimming and J lost 5 bases, with 8 bases between them. The V gene's germline CDR1 is SEHNR and CDR2 FQNEAQ (reference sequence). The rearrangement joins TRBV7-9 to TRBJ2-7; a possible D gene is TRBD2 (5 bases). Sequences were derived from CD4+ T cells sorted from PBMCs, sampled less than 16 days after the first yellow fever vaccination. The receptor comes from a man younger than 35 who received the YFV17D yellow fever vaccine. For the CDR3, the DNA is TGTGCCAGCAGCTTAGCGTCGGGAAACGAGCAGTACGTC. Protein: CASSLASGNEQYV.